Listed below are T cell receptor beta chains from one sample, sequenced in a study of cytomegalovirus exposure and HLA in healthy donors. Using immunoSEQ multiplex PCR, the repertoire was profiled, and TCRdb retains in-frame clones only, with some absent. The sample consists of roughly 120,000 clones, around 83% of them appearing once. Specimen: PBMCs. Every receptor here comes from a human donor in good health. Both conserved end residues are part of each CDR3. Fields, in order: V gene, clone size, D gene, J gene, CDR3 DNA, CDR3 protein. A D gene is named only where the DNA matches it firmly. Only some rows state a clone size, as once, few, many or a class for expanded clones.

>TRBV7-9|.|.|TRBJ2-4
TGTGCCAGCAGCTTATTCAGGGCCCAGGAAAACATTCAGTACTTC
CASSLFRAQENIQYF
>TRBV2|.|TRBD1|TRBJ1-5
TGTGCCAGCGAGGGGGCTGGTCAGCCCCAGCATTTT
CASEGAGQPQHF
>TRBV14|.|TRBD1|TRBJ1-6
TGTGCCAGCAGCCCCGGACAGGGCCGGTCACCCCTCCACTTT
CASSPGQGRSPLHF
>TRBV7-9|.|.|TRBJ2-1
TGTGCCAGCATCGGTGATGAGCAGTTCTTC
CASIGDEQFF
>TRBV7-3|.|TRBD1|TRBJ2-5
TGTGCCAGCAGCTTAGGGGACAGGGGGTTTGGAGAGACCCAGTACTTC
CASSLGDRGFGETQYF
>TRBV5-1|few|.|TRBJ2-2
TGCGCCAGCAGCTTGTCCGGACAGAACACCGGGGAGCTGTTTTTT
CASSLSGQNTGELFF
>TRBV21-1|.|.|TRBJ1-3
TGTGCCAGCAGCAAAGGGCCGCTGAACTCTGGAAACACCATATATTTT
CASSKGPLNSGNTIYF
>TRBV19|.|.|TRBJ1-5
TGTGCCAGTAGTATAGAAGGGGTCGATCAGCCCCAGCATTTT
CASSIEGVDQPQHF
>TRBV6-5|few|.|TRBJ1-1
TGTGCCAGCAGTTACTCCTTTTCGGGTGGCACTGAAGCTTTCTTT
CASSYSFSGGTEAFF
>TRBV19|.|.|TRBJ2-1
TGTGCCAGTAGTTATCGGCTAGGGGTCTACAATGAGCAGTTCTTC
CASSYRLGVYNEQFF
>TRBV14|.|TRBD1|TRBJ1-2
TGTGCCAGCAGCTTGGGACAGGGGGCACGGGGCTACACCTTC
CASSLGQGARGYTF
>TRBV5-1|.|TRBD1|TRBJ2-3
TGCGCCAGCAGCCCCACCGGGACAGGTTCGGATACGCAGTATTTT
CASSPTGTGSDTQYF
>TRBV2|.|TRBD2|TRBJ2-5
TGTGCCAGCCGAGCGGGGGAGTACCAAGAGACCCAGTACTTC
CASRAGEYQETQYF
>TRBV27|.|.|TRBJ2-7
TGTGCCAGCAGTCACGGGGATCAATCCTACGAGCAGTACTTC
CASSHGDQSYEQYF
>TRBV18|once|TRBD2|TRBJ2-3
TGTGCCAGCTCACCAGGCAGCGGGGGCTACACAGATACGCAGTATTTT
CASSPGSGGYTDTQYF
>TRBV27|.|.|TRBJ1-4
TGTGCCAGCAGTCCTCCGGAGCGGCGGAATGAAAAACTGTTTTTT
CASSPPERRNEKLFF
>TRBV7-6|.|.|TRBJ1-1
TGCGCCAGCAGCTTTAGTAGGAACACTGAAGCTTTCTTT
CASSFSRNTEAFF
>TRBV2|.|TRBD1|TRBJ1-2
TGTGCCAGCAGTGACCTCGGGACAGGGGGGGTAGCTAACTATGGCTACACCTTC
CASSDLGTGGVANYGYTF
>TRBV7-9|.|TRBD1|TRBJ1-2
TGTTCCAGCAGCTTACAGGGGTTCTATGGCTACACCTTC
CSSSLQGFYGYTF
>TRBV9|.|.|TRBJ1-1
TGTGCCAGCAGCCCCCAGGACAGTTACACTGAAGCTTTCTTT
CASSPQDSYTEAFF
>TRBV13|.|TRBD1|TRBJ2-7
TGTGCCAGCAGCGACAGGGTTCACGAGCAGTACTTC
CASSDRVHEQYF
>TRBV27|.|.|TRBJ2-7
TGTGCCAGCAGCCGCGCGGACCTTCCGGGGACAAAGTACTTC
CASSRADLPGTKYF
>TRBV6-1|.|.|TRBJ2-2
TGTGCCAGCAGCCATGAACAGGGATACACCGGGGAGCTGTTTTTT
CASSHEQGYTGELFF
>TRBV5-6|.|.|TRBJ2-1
TGTGCCAGCAGCTTGGCCGAAGGAGTTTGGAAAAACAATGAGCAGTTCTTC
CASSLAEGVWKNNEQFF
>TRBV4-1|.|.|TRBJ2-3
TGCGCCAGCAGCCAACTAGACTTCAGCACAGATACGCAGTATTTT
CASSQLDFSTDTQYF
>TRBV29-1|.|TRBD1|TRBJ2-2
TGCAGCGTCGACAGGGGGGACACCGGGGAGCTGTTTTTT
CSVDRGDTGELFF
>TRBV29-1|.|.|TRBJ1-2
TGCAGCGTGACGGGACAATACAGTAGGCTTAACTATGGCTACACCTTC
CSVTGQYSRLNYGYTF
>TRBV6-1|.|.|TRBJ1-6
TGTGCCAGCAGGCTTGAACCTCGAGATAATTCACCCCTCCACTTT
CASRLEPRDNSPLHF
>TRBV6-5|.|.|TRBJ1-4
TGTGCCAGCAGTTACTCGGGTACGTCCGGGGAAAAACTGTTTTTT
CASSYSGTSGEKLFF
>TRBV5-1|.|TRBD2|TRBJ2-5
TGCGCCAGCAGCTTGGGGCCTCTAGCGGGGGGCGAGTTGGGAGAGACCCAGTACTTC
CASSLGPLAGGELGETQYF
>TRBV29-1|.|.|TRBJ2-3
TGCAGCGTTGAACAGGGCGAAGGCACAGATACGCAGTATTTT
CSVEQGEGTDTQYF
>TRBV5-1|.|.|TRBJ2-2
TGCGCCAGCAGCTTGGCTGAGGGGAACACCGGGGAGCTGTTTTTT
CASSLAEGNTGELFF
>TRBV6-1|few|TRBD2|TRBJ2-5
TGTGCCAGCAGACTAGCGGGCGGAGGGGGAGAGACCCAGTACTTC
CASRLAGGGGETQYF
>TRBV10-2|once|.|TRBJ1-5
TGCGCCAGCAGTGAGGGGCTTCAGCCCCAGCATTTT
CASSEGLQPQHF
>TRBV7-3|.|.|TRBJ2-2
TGTGCCAGCAGCTTTGGTCGGGGCGGGGAGCTGTTTTTT
CASSFGRGGELFF
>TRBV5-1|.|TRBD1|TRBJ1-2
TGCGCCAGCCGTACAGGGGGACCCACCCACAACTATGGCTACACCTTC
CASRTGGPTHNYGYTF
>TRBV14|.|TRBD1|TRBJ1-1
TGTGCCAGCAGCCGCTTACAGGGGAGCACTGAAGCTTTCTTT
CASSRLQGSTEAFF
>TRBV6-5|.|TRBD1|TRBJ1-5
TGTGCCAGCAGCAAACAGGGGAACAATCAGCCCCAGCATTTT
CASSKQGNNQPQHF
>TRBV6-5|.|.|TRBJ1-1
TGTGCCAGCAGTTACTTCGCCTGGACAACGAACACTGAAGCTTTCTTT
CASSYFAWTTNTEAFF
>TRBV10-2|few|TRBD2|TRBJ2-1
TGCGCCAGCAGTGGTAGCGGGGGTTTATACAATGAGCAGTTCTTC
CASSGSGGLYNEQFF
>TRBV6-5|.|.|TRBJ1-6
TGTGCCAGCAGTTACTTTACAGGGCGGGATTCACCCCTCCACTTT
CASSYFTGRDSPLHF
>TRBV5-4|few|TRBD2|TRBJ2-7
TGTGCCAGCAGCTCACTAGCGGGCCTCTCCTACGAGCAGTACTTC
CASSSLAGLSYEQYF
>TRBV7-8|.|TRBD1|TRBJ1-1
TGTGCCAGCAGCTCGGACAGGGGGCCTACTGAAGCTTTCTTT
CASSSDRGPTEAFF
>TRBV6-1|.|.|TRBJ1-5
TGTGCCAGCAGCCGGCAGACAAATAGCAATCAGCCCCAGCATTTT
CASSRQTNSNQPQHF
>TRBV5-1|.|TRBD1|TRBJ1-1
TGCGCCAGCAGCAGCACGGGACAGGGGGGTGAAGCTTTCTTT
CASSSTGQGGEAFF
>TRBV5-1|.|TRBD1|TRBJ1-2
TGCGCCAGCAGCTTGTCCCTACAGGGGGCCTATGGCTACACCTTC
CASSLSLQGAYGYTF
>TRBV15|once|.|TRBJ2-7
TGTGCCACCAGTTCAGCCGGCCGCAGGTCCTACGAGCAGTACTTC
CATSSAGRRSYEQYF
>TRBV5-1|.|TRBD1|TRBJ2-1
TGCGCCAGCAGCTCCTCGGGACAGGGGGCGGATGAGCAGTTCTTC
CASSSSGQGADEQFF
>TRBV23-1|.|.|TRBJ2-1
TGCGCCAGCAGTGCCCGTGGGAGTGATGAGCAGTTCTTC
CASSARGSDEQFF
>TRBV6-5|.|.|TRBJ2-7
TGTGCCAGCAGTTATCTTGGGGGGGGCGGGTACGAGCAGTACTTC
CASSYLGGGGYEQYF
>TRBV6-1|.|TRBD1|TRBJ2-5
TGTGCCAGCAGTTCCCTTGGGACAGTCCAAGAGACCCAGTACTTC
CASSSLGTVQETQYF
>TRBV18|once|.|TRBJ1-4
TGTGCCAGCTCCCAGGGCAGTATGCTCAATGAAAAACTGTTTTTT
CASSQGSMLNEKLFF
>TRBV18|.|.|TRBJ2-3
TGTGCCAGCTCACCCCCGGTAGAAGATACGCAGTATTTT
CASSPPVEDTQYF
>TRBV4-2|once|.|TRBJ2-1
TGTGCCAGCAGCCACGCCTACAATGAGCAGTTCTTC
CASSHAYNEQFF
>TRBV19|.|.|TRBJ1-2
TGTGCCAGCGCCAGTGGACAGTCCTATGGCTACACCTTC
CASASGQSYGYTF
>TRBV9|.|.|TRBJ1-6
TGTGCCAGCAGCGTAGAGGGGGATTATAATTCACCCCTCCACTTT
CASSVEGDYNSPLHF
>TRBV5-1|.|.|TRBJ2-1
TGCGCCAGCAGCTCCCCAGAAGCGGAACATTACAATGAGCAGTTCTTC
CASSSPEAEHYNEQFF
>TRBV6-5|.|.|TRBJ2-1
TGTGCCAGCAGTTACTCCGGGCGGGACAATGAGCAGTTCTTC
CASSYSGRDNEQFF